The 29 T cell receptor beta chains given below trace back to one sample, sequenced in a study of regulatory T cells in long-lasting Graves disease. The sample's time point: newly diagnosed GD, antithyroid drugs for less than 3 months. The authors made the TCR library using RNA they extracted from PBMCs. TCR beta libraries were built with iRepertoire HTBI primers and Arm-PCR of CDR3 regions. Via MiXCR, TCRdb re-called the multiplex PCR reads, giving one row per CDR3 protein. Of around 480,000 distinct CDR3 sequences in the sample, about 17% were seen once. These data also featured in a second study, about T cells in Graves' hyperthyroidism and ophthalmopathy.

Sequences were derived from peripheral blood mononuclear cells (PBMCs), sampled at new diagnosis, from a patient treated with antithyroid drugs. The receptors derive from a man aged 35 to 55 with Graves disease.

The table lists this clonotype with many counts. The CDR3 spells CSARGGGRSPDTQYF. The DNA of the CDR3 is TGCAGTGCTAGAGGGGGCGGGAGATCCCCAGATACGCAGTATTTT. The chain combines TRBV20-1 with TRBJ2-3; 7 bases are shared with TRBD2. J was trimmed by 4 bases and V by 1 base; bases with no gene match: 8. The length of the CDR3 is 15 residues. CDR1 DFQATT and CDR2 SNEGSKA come from the germline V gene (reference sequence).

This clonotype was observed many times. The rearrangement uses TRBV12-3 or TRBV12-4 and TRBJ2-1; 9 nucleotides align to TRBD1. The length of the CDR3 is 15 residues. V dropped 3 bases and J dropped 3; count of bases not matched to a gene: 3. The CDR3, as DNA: TGTGCCAGCAGTTTCGGGACAGGGATCTACAATGAGCAGTTCTTC. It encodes CASSFGTGIYNEQFF.

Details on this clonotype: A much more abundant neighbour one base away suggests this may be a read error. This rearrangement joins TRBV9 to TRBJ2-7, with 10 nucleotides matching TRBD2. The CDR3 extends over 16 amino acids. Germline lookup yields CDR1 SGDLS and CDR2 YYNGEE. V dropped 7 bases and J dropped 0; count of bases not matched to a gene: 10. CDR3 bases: TGTGCCAGCGGCCCATCGACTAGCGGGTTCTCCTACGAGCAGTACTTC. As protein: CASGPSTSGFSYEQYF.

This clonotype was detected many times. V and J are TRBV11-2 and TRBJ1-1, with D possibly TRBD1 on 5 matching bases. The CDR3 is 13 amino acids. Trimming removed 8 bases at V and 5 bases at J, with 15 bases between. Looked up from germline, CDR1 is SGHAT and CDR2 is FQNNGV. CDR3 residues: CASSTSGLTEAFF. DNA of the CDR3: TGTGCCAGCTCGACCTCAGGGTTAACTGAAGCTTTCTTT.

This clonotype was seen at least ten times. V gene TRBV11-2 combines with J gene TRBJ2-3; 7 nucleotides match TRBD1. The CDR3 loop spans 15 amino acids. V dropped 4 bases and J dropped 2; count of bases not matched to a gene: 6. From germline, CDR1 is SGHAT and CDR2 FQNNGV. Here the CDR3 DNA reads TGTGCCAGCAGCTCATTAGGGGGCTTCACAGATACGCAGTATTTT. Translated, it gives CASSSLGGFTDTQYF.

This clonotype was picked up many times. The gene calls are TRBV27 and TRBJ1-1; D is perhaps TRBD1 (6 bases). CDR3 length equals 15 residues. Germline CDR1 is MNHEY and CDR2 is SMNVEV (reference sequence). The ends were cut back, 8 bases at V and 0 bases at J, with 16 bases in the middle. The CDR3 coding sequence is TGTGCCAGCCGGGTCCAGGGGACGATGAACACTGAAGCTTTCTTT. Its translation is CASRVQGTMNTEAFF.

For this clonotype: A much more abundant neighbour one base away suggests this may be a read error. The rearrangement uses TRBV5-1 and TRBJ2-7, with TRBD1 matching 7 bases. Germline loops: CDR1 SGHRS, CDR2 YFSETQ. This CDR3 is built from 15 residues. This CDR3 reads CASSSMTGRTYVQYF. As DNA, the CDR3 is TGCGCCAGCAGCTCTATGACAGGGCGCACCTACGTGCAGTACTTC. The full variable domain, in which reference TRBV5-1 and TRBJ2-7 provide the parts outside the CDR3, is KAGVTQTPRYLIKTRGQQVTLSCSPISGHRSVSWYQQTPGQGLQFLFEYFSETQRNKGNFPGRFSGRQFSNSRSEMNVSTLELGDSALYLCASSSMTGRTYVQYFGPGTRLTVT.

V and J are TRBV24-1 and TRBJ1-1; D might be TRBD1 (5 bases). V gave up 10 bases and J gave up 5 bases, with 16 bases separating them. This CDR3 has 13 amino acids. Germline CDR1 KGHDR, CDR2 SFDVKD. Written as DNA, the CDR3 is TGTGCCACTCGCGGGGGGGGTCGGACTGAAGCTTTCTTT. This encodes CATRGGGRTEAFF.

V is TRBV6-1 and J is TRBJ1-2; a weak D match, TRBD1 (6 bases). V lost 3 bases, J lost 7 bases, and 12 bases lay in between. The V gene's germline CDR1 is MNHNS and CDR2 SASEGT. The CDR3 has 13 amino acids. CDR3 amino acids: CASSETGPSGYTF. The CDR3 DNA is TGTGCCAGCAGTGAGACAGGCCCTAGTGGCTACACCTTC.

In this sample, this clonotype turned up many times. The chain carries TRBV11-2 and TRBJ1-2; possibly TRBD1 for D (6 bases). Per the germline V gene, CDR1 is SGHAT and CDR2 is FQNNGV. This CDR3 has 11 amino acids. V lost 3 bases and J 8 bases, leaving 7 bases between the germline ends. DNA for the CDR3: TGTGCCAGCAGCTTCAGGGGCGGCTACACCTTC. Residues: CASSFRGGYTF.

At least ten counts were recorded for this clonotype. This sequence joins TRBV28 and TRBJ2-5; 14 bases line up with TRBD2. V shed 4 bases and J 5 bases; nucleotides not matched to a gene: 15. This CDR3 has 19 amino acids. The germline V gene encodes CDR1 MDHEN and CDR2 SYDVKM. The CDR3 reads CASSSTYATSGRVGETQYF. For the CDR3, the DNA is TGTGCCAGCAGTTCAACCTACGCGACTAGCGGGAGGGTCGGGGAGACCCAGTACTTC.

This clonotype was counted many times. The CDR3: CASSLYSGKAYNEQFF. CDR3 sequence (DNA): TGTGCCAGCAGTTTATATAGCGGGAAGGCCTACAATGAGCAGTTCTTC. The chain employs TRBV28 and TRBJ2-1, with 8 bases aligning to TRBD2. CDR1 and CDR2 from the germline V gene are MDHEN and SYDVKM. The junction had 4 bases not matched to a gene; V was cut back by 1 base and J by 2 bases. The CDR3 is 16 amino acids.

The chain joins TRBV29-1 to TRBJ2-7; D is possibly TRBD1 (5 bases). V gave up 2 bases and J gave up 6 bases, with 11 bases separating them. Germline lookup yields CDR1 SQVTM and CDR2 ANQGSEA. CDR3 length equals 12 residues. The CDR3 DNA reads TGCAGCGTTGAACAGGGCGTTGGCGAGCAGTACTTC. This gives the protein CSVEQGVGEQYF.

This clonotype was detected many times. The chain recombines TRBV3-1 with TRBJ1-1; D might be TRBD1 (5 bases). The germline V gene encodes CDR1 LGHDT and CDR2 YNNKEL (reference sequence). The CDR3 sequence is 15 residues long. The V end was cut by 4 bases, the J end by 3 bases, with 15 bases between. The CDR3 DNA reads TGTGCCAGCAGCCCCAGCCCGGGGGGTTACACTGAAGCTTTCTTT. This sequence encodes CASSPSPGGYTEAFF. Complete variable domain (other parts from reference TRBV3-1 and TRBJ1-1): DTAVSQTPKYLVTQMGNDKSIKCEQNLGHDTMYWYKQDSKKFLKIMFSYNNKELIINETVPNRFSPKSPDKAHLNLHINSLELGDSAVYFCASSPSPGGYTEAFFGQGTRLTVV.

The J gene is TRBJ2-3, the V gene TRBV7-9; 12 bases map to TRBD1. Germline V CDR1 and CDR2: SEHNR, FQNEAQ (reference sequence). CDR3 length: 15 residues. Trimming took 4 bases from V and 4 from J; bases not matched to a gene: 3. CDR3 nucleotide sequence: TGTGCCAGCAGCTGGGGACAGGGGGCATCAGATACGCAGTATTTT. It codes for CASSWGQGASDTQYF.

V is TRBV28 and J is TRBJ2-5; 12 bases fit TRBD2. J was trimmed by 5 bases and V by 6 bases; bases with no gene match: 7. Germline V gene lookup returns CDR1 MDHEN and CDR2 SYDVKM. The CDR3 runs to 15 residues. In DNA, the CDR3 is TGTGCCAGCAGCCCTGGGACTAGCGGGTGGGAGACCCAGTACTTC. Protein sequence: CASSPGTSGWETQYF.

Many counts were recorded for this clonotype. The CDR3 DNA follows: TGTGCCAGCACCGGGGGCCCGGACGCTTTCTTT. Translated: CASTGGPDAFF. The rearrangement links TRBV2 to TRBJ1-1, with D possibly matching TRBD1 (6 bases). V was cut by 7 bases and J by 11 bases, with 14 bases left in between. The germline V gene encodes CDR1 SNHLY and CDR2 FYNNEI. This CDR3 contains 11 residues.

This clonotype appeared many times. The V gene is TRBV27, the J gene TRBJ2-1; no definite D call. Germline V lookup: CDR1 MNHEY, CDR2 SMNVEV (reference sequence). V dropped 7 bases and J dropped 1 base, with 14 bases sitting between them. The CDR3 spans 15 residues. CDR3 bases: TGTGCCAGCAACCCCAGGAGCCAGTCCTACAATGAGCAGTTCTTC. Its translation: CASNPRSQSYNEQFF.

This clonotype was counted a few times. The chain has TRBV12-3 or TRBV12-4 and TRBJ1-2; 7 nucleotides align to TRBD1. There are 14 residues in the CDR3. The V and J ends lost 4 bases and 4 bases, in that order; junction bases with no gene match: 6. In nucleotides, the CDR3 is TGTGCCAGCAGTTCGACAGGGCGCGGCTATGGCTACACCTTC. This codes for CASSSTGRGYGYTF.

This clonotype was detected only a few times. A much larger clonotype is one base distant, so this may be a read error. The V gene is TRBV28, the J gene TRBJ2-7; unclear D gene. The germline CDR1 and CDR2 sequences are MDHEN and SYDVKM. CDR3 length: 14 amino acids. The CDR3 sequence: CASSLRRLDGEQCF. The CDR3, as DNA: TGTGCCAGCAGTTTACGTAGGCTAGATGGCGAGCAGTGCTTC.

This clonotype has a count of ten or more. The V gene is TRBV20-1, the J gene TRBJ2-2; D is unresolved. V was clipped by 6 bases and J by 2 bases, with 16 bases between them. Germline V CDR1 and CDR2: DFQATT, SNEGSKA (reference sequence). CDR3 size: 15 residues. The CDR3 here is CSAINRVTNTGELFF. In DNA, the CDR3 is TGCAGTGCCATAAATCGAGTTACTAACACCGGGGAGCTGTTTTTT.

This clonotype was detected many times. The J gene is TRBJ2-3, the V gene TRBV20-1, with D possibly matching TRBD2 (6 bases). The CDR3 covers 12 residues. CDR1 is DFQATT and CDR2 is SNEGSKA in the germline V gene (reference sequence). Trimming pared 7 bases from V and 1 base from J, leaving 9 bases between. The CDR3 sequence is CSGAGGTDTQYF. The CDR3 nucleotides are TGCAGTGGAGCGGGCGGCACAGATACGCAGTATTTT.

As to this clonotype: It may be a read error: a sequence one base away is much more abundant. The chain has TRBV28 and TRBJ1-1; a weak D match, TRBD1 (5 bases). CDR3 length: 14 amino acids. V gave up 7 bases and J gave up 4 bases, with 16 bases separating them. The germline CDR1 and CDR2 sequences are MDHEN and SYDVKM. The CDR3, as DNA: TGTGCCAGCACCCCCGGGGGGTCGACCACTGAAGCTTTCTTT. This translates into CASTPGGSTTEAFF.

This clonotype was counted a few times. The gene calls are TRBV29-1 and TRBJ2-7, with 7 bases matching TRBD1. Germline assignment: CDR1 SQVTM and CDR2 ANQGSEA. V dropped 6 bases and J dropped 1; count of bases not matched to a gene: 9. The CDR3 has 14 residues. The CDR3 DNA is TGCAGCGTGAAGCCGGGACAGAGATCCTACGAGCAGTACTTC. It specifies CSVKPGQRSYEQYF.

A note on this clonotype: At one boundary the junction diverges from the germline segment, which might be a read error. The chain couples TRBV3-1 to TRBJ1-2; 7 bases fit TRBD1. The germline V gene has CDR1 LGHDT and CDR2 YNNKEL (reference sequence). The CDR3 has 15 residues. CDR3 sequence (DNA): TGTGCCAGCAGCCGAAATACAGGGGTTGGCTATGGCCACACCTTC. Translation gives CASSRNTGVGYGHTF.

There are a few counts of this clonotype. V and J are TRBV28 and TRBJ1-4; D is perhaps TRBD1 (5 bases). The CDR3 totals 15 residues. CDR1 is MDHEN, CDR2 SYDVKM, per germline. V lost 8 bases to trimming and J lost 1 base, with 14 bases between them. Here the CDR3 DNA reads TGTGCCAGCTACAAGAGGGGTGTAACTAATGAAAAACTGTTTTTT. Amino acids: CASYKRGVTNEKLFF.

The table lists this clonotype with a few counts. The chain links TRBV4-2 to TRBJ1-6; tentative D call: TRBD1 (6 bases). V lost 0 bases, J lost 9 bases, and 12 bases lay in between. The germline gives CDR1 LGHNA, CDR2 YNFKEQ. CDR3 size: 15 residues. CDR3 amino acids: CASSQDLQGTSPLHF. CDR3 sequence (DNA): TGTGCCAGCAGCCAAGATCTACAGGGCACTTCACCCCTCCACTTT.

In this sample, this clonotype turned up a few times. This CDR3 is CASSLRGTEHYEQYF. CDR3 bases: TGTGCCAGCAGTTTAAGGGGGACTGAACACTACGAGCAGTACTTC. The V gene is TRBV27, the J gene TRBJ2-7; D is tentatively TRBD1 or TRBD2 (6 bases each). The germline V gene has CDR1 MNHEY and CDR2 SMNVEV (reference sequence). This CDR3 has 15 amino acids. Trimming cost V 2 bases and J 3 bases, with 14 bases left between them.

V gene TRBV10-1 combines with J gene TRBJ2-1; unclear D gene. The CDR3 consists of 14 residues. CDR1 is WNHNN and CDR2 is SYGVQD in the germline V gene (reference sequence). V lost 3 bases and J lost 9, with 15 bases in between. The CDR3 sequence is CASSDLLGVGEQFF. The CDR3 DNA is TGCGCCAGCAGTGATCTCCTGGGCGTGGGTGAGCAGTTCTTC.